The 27 T cell receptor beta chains below come from one sample, sequenced in a study of blood T cell repertoires in COVID-19. The repertoire was sequenced with immunoSEQ multiplex PCR; TCRdb's copy has only in-frame clones and lacks some. The sample has under 200,000 clones; approximately 84% are singletons. The sample consisted of PBMCs or T cells enriched from blood (not recorded which). The receptor source for this set is a woman aged 45-65 years who had recovered from COVID-19.

The V call is TRBV6-1, the J call TRBJ2-1, with 10 bases lining up with TRBD2. The germline V gene has CDR1 MNHNS and CDR2 SASEGT. This CDR3 has 16 residues. The V segment lost 4 bases and the J segment 3 bases; nucleotides outside the gene matches: 6. The CDR3: CASSVRTSGVYNEQFF. The CDR3 DNA sequence: TGTGCCAGCAGTGTCAGAACTAGCGGGGTCTACAATGAGCAGTTCTTC.

This chain connects TRBV2 to TRBJ2-1, with 8 bases that match TRBD2. J lost 4 bases, V lost 7 bases, and 12 bases had no gene match. Germline V gene data show CDR1 as SNHLY and CDR2 as FYNNEI. This CDR3 spans 16 amino acids. CDR3 nucleotides: TGTGCCAGCACCGCGGGGGGAGGGACATTTTACAATGAGCAGTTCTTC. Protein product: CASTAGGGTFYNEQFF.

The CDR3 nucleotides read TGTGCCAGCAGCTTAGGATCGGCGGGAGGGGTAGATACGCAGTATTTT. Its translation: CASSLGSAGGVDTQYF. The chain joins TRBV11-2 to TRBJ2-3; 9 nucleotides align to TRBD2. The CDR3 totals 16 residues. From germline, CDR1 is SGHAT and CDR2 FQNNGV. Losses at the gene ends were 1 base for V and 5 bases for J; bases not matched to a gene: 7.

The rearrangement links TRBV18 to TRBJ2-7; 9 bases line up with TRBD1. The ends lost 3 bases at V and 0 bases at J; junction bases unmatched: 6. In germline, CDR1 is KGHSH, CDR2 LQKENI. This CDR3 comprises 16 residues. CDR3 residues: CASSPGQGLYSYEQYF. In DNA, the CDR3 is TGTGCCAGCTCACCTGGACAGGGGCTATACTCCTACGAGCAGTACTTC.

J is TRBJ2-3 and V is TRBV24-1; 10 bases are a match to TRBD2. The CDR3 runs to 18 residues. Germline loops: CDR1 KGHDR, CDR2 SFDVKD. The V gene end was trimmed by 4 bases and the J gene end by 3 bases; junction bases not matched to a gene: 12. The CDR3: CATSEGLAGAFRTDTQYF. CDR3 nucleotides: TGTGCCACCAGTGAGGGCCTAGCGGGAGCTTTCCGGACAGATACGCAGTATTTT.

The rearrangement uses TRBV19 and TRBJ1-2, with D perhaps TRBD1 (6 bases). In germline, CDR1 is LNHDA, CDR2 SQIVND (reference sequence). With 7 bases removed from V and 1 base from J, the gap between germline ends came to 10 bases. The CDR3 extends over 13 amino acids. The CDR3 spells CASKTGDNYGYTF. CDR3 sequence (DNA): TGTGCCAGTAAGACAGGAGATAACTATGGCTACACCTTC.

The V gene is TRBV2, the J gene TRBJ1-1, with 9 nucleotides matching TRBD1. Trimming took 5 bases from V and 5 from J; bases not matched to a gene: 6. The length of the CDR3 is 14 residues. Germline V gene sequence: CDR1 SNHLY, CDR2 FYNNEI. The CDR3 DNA sequence: TGTGCCAGCAGTATCCGGACAGGGGTGACTGAAGCTTTCTTT. Protein: CASSIRTGVTEAFF.

The V and J genes are TRBV5-4 and TRBJ2-7; TRBD1 aligns across 9 bases. The CDR3 runs to 14 residues. J was trimmed by 4 bases and V by 4 bases; bases with no gene match: 6. In germline, CDR1 is SGHNT, CDR2 YYREEE (reference sequence). The chain's CDR3 is CASSPGGQGYEQYF. The CDR3 DNA sequence: TGTGCCAGCAGCCCCGGGGGACAGGGATACGAGCAGTACTTC.

The gene calls are TRBV29-1 and TRBJ1-2; D possibly corresponds to TRBD1 (5 bases). V dropped 5 bases and J dropped 0 bases, with 13 bases sitting between them. The CDR3 is 14 residues long. Per germline, CDR1 SQVTM and CDR2 ANQGSEA. This chain's CDR3 is CSVFGGGANYGYTF. CDR3 DNA sequence: TGCAGCGTTTTCGGGGGGGGAGCTAACTATGGCTACACCTTC. The full variable domain, rest sourced from reference TRBV29-1 and TRBJ1-2, is SAVISQKPSRDICQRGTSLTIQCQVDSQVTMMFWYRQQPGQSLTLIATANQGSEATYESGFVIDKFPISRPNLTFSTLTVSNMSPEDSSIYLCSVFGGGANYGYTFGSGTRLTVV.

This chain joins TRBV15 and TRBJ1-4; the match to TRBD1 covers 7 bases. V dropped 4 bases and J dropped 4; count of bases not matched to a gene: 9. Germline CDR1 reads LNHNV; CDR2 reads YYDKDF (reference sequence). The CDR3 runs to 16 residues. CDR3 amino acids: CATSNYDRALNEKLFF. In DNA form, the CDR3 reads TGTGCCACCAGCAATTATGACAGGGCACTTAATGAAAAACTGTTTTTT.

The genes are TRBV29-1 and TRBJ1-4; 9 bases line up with TRBD1. CDR1 is SQVTM and CDR2 is ANQGSEA in the germline V gene. This CDR3 contains 13 residues. V shed 4 bases, J shed 5 bases, and the junction held 2 bases outside the gene matches. In nucleotides, the CDR3 is TGCAGCGTTGCCGGGACAGGGAATGAAAAACTGTTTTTT. Amino acids: CSVAGTGNEKLFF.

The V and J genes are TRBV6-6 and TRBJ2-3; 9 positions agree with TRBD2. The junction had 5 bases not matched to a gene; V was cut back by 6 bases and J by 1 base. Germline V gene sequence: CDR1 MNHNY, CDR2 SVGAGI (reference sequence). The CDR3 has 15 residues. The CDR3 coding sequence is TGTGCCAGCAGACCTATAGCGGGAGGCACAGATACGCAGTATTTT. Its translation is CASRPIAGGTDTQYF.

This chain uses TRBV21-1 with TRBJ2-5; the tabulated D call, TRBD2, remains unverified against the DNA. TRBV21-1 is noted as a pseudogene. The CDR3 is 16 residues long. CDR3 region: CASSRDPSGSWETQYF. The CDR3 DNA is TGTGCCAGCAGCAGAGATCCAAGCGGGAGCTGGGAGACCCAGTACTTC.

This CDR3 is CASSLAGGRSSYNEQFF. CDR3 nucleotides: TGTGCCAGCAGCTTAGCTGGTGGGAGGAGCTCCTACAATGAGCAGTTCTTC. J is TRBJ2-1 and V is TRBV7-9; tentatively, D is TRBD2 (6 bases). Germline V gene lookup returns CDR1 SEHNR and CDR2 FQNEAQ (reference sequence). V gave up 0 bases and J gave up 0 bases, with 12 bases separating them. This CDR3 contains 17 residues.

The rearrangement links TRBV13 to TRBJ2-3; TRBD2 agrees at 11 bases. With V trimmed by 5 bases and J by 7 bases, 8 bases remained unmatched. Germline V gene lookup returns CDR1 PRHDT and CDR2 FYEKMQ (reference sequence). The CDR3 length is 15 residues. Here the CDR3 reads CASSLTSGTPYTQYF. CDR3 DNA sequence: TGTGCCAGCAGCCTGACTAGCGGGACCCCATATACGCAGTATTTT.

The rearrangement joins TRBV11-2 to TRBJ2-1, with a tentative D call TRBD2 (6 bases). Trimming left V 5 bases short and J 8 bases short, with 16 bases between. There are 14 residues in the CDR3. The V gene's germline CDR1 is SGHAT and CDR2 FQNNGV. CDR3 sequence reads: CASSPFGSGYEQFF. The CDR3 nucleotides are TGTGCCAGCAGCCCGTTCGGGAGTGGGTATGAGCAGTTCTTC.

This clone occurred many times. The genes are TRBV6-4 and TRBJ2-1, with D hard to call. V lost 2 bases and J 7 bases, leaving 9 bases between the germline ends. CDR3 length equals 13 residues. Per the germline V gene, CDR1 is MRHNA and CDR2 is SNTAGT. CDR3 sequence: CASSDRVSNEQFF. The CDR3 nucleotides read TGTGCCAGCAGTGACCGAGTGAGTAATGAGCAGTTCTTC.

The chain combines TRBV6-5 with TRBJ2-7, with 8 nucleotides matching TRBD2. The CDR3 sequence is 14 residues long. Germline CDR1 and CDR2: MNHEY and SVGAGI. J gave up 5 bases and V 4 bases, and 7 bases lay outside the gene matches. CDR3 sequence: CASSSKRGKDEQYF. In DNA, the CDR3 is TGTGCCAGCAGTTCAAAGCGGGGGAAGGACGAGCAGTACTTC.

This sequence joins TRBV18 and TRBJ2-2; 7 nucleotides align to TRBD2. Per the germline V gene, CDR1 is KGHSH and CDR2 is LQKENI. The CDR3 consists of 17 residues. Unmatched junction bases numbered 9, after V lost 3 bases and J lost 2 bases. The CDR3: CASSPSGRGANTGELFF. In DNA, the CDR3 is TGTGCCAGCTCACCTAGCGGGCGTGGAGCCAACACCGGGGAGCTGTTTTTT.

J is TRBJ1-1 and V is TRBV6-6, with D possibly matching TRBD1 (6 bases). Germline V gene sequence: CDR1 MNHNY, CDR2 SVGAGI (reference sequence). The CDR3 contains 14 residues. Trimming left V 6 bases short and J 6 bases short, with 17 bases between. This CDR3 reads CASRASGENPEAFF. In DNA, the CDR3 is TGTGCCAGCAGGGCCTCAGGGGAAAACCCTGAAGCTTTCTTT.

The chain carries TRBV5-1 and TRBJ2-3; 7 bases line up with TRBD1. There are 15 residues in the CDR3. Germline V gene sequence: CDR1 SGHRS, CDR2 YFSETQ. After removal of 2 bases from V and 3 bases from J, the junction contained 6 bases not matched to a gene. The CDR3 DNA follows: TGCGCCAGCAGCTTAACAGGGGATTGGACAGATACGCAGTATTTT. This gives the protein CASSLTGDWTDTQYF.

The chain recombines TRBV6-2 or TRBV6-3 with TRBJ2-7, with 7 bases that match TRBD1. Germline CDR1 reads MNHEY; CDR2 reads SVGEGT. The J segment lost 0 bases and the V segment lost 2 bases, leaving 1 base of the junction unmatched. The CDR3 spans 14 residues. CDR3 bases: TGTGCCAGCAGTTACCAGGGGGACTCCTACGAGCAGTACTTC. This codes for CASSYQGDSYEQYF.

Only one count was recorded for this clone. The V call is TRBV7-9, the J call TRBJ1-6; 7 bases match TRBD1. Germline CDR1 SEHNR, CDR2 FQNEAQ (reference sequence). The CDR3 has 15 residues. V was pared by 5 bases and J by 7 bases, with 8 bases of the junction left unmatched. Here the CDR3 reads CASSPTGQINSPLHF. The CDR3 region has the DNA TGTGCCAGCAGCCCAACGGGACAGATAAATTCACCCCTCCACTTT. Based on the CDR3 plus reference TRBV7-9 and TRBJ1-6, the full variable domain is DTGVSQNPRHKITKRGQNVTFRCDPISEHNRLYWYRQTLGQGPEFLTYFQNEAQLEKSRLLSDRFSAERPKGSFSTLEIQRTEQGDSAMYLCASSPTGQINSPLHFGNGTRLTVT.

This clone was detected once. This chain links TRBV7-8 with TRBJ2-7; 12 nucleotides agree with TRBD2. Trimming cost V 5 bases and J 5 bases; bases outside gene matches: 1. The CDR3 is 13 residues long. Germline CDR1 SGHVS, CDR2 FQNEAQ. The CDR3: CASSRTSGNEQYF. Written as DNA, the CDR3 is TGTGCCAGCAGCCGGACTAGCGGGAACGAGCAGTACTTC.

This clone has a handful of counts. The identical CDR3 is also encoded by other nucleotide sequences in the sample. The chain employs TRBV11-2 and TRBJ1-2, with 10 bases fitting TRBD1. The CDR3 extends over 16 amino acids. After removal of 0 bases from V and 7 bases from J, the junction contained 8 bases not matched to a gene. Per germline, CDR1 SGHAT and CDR2 FQNNGV. The CDR3 DNA is TGTGCCAGCAGCTTAGATGTTTTGGGACAGGGGAGTGGCTACACCTTC. Its translation: CASSLDVLGQGSGYTF.

The rearrangement uses TRBV18 and TRBJ1-1; TRBD1 is a possible D gene (5 bases). Germline values: CDR1 KGHSH, CDR2 LQKENI. The length of the CDR3 is 12 residues. Trimming took off 7 bases at V and 4 bases at J, with 10 bases between the two ends. Here the CDR3 DNA reads TGTGCCAGCTTGGGGGAGGGCACTGAAGCTTTCTTT. Translating it yields CASLGEGTEAFF.

Here the CDR3 DNA reads TGTGCCAGCAGTTTAGTGGGCGGGGTCACCGGGGAGCTGTTTTTT. This encodes CASSLVGGVTGELFF. The chain uses TRBV28 and TRBJ2-2; TRBD2 might be the D (6 bases). CDR1 is MDHEN, CDR2 SYDVKM, per germline. The CDR3 has 15 residues. Trimming cost V 2 bases and J 4 bases, with 11 bases left between them.